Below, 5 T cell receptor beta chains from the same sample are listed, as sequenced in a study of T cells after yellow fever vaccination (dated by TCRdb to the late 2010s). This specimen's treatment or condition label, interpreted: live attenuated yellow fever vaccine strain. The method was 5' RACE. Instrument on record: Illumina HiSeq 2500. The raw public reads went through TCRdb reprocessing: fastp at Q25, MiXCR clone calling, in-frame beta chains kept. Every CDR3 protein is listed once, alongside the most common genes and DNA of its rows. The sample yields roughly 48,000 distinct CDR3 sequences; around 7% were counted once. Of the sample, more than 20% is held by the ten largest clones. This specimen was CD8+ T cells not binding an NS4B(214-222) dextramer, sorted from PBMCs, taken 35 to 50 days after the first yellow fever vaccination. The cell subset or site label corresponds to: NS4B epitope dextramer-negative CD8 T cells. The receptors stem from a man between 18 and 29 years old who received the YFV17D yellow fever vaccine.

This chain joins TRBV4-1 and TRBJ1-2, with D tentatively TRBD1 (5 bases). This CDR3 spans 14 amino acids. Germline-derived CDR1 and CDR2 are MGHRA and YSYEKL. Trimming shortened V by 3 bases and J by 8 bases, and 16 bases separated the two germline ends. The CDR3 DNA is TGCGCCAGCAGCCACCTCGGGGGGAATGCGGGCTACACCTTC. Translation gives CASSHLGGNAGYTF.

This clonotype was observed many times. Written as DNA, the CDR3 is TGTGCCAGCAGCCCGCTCATTGGCAGCACAGATACGCAGTATTTT. It encodes CASSPLIGSTDTQYF. The rearrangement joins TRBV28 to TRBJ2-3; D gene unclear. With 6 bases removed from V and 0 bases from J, the gap between germline ends came to 13 bases. The length of the CDR3 is 15 residues. Germline V CDR1 and CDR2: MDHEN, SYDVKM.

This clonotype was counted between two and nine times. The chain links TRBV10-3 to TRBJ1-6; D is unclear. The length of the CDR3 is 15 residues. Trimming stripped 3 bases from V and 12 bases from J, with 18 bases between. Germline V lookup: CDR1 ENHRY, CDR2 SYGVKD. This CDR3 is CAISDRSKKWGPLHF. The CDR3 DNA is TGTGCCATCAGTGACCGGAGTAAGAAATGGGGACCCCTCCACTTT.

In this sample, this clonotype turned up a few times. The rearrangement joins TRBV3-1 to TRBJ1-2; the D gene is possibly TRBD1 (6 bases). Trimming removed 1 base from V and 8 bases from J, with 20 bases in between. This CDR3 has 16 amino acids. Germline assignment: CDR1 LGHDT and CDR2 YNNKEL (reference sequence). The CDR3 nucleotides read TGTGCCAGCAGCCAAGGGGTCGCAACAGGGCTAAAGGGCTACACCTTC. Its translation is CASSQGVATGLKGYTF.

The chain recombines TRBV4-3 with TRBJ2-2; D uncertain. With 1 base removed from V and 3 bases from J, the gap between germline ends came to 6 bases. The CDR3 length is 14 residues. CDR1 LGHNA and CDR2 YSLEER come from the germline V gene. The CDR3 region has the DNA TGCGCCAGCAGCCAAGCCTGGGACACCGGGGAGCTGTTTTTT. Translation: CASSQAWDTGELFF.